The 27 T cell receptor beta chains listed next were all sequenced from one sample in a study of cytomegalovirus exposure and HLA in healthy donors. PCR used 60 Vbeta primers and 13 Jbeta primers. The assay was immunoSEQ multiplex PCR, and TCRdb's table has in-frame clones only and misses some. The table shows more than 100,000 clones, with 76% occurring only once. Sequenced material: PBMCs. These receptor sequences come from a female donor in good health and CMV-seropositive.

CDR3 sequence (DNA): TGTGCCAGCAGCGCAAGACAGGGGGGGAACACTGAAGCTTTCTTT. This gives the protein CASSARQGGNTEAFF. The chain combines TRBV9 with TRBJ1-1; TRBD1 matches at 9 bases. With V trimmed by 3 bases and J by 1 base, 4 bases remained unmatched. Germline CDR1 and CDR2: SGDLS and YYNGEE. This CDR3 has 15 residues.

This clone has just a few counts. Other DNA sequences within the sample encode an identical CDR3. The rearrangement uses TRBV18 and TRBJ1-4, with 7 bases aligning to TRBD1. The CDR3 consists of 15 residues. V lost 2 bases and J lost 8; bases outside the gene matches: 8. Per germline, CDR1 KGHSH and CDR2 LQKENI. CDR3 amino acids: CASSPSGQGGEKLFF. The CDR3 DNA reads TGTGCCAGCTCACCAAGCGGGCAGGGGGGCGAAAAACTGTTTTTT. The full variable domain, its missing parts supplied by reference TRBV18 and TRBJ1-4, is NAGVMQNPRHLVRRRGQEARLRCSPMKGHSHVYWYRQLPEEGLKFMVYLQKENIIDESGMPKERFSAEFPKEGPSILRIQQVVRGDSAAYFCASSPSGQGGEKLFFGSGTQLSVL.

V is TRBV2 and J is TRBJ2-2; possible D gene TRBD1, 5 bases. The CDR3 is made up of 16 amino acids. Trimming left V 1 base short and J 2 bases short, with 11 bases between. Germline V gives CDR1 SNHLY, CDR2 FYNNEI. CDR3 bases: TGTGCCAGCAGTGAAGAGGGGCGGACAAACACCGGGGAGCTGTTTTTT. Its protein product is CASSEEGRTNTGELFF.

The CDR3 sequence is CASRFGGIGNTEAFF. The CDR3 DNA reads as TGCGCCAGCAGATTTGGGGGGATCGGGAACACTGAAGCTTTCTTT. The chain is built from TRBV5-1 and TRBJ1-1; D is perhaps TRBD1 (5 bases). The CDR3 consists of 15 residues. Germline CDR1 and CDR2: SGHRS and YFSETQ. V dropped 5 bases and J dropped 1 base, with 15 bases sitting between them.

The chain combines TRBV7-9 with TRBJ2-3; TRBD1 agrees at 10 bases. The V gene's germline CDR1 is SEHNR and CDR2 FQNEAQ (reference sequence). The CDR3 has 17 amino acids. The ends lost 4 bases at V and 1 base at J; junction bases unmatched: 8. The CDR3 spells CASSSGDRGLGTDTQYF. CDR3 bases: TGTGCCAGCAGCTCAGGTGACAGGGGGCTTGGCACAGATACGCAGTATTTT.

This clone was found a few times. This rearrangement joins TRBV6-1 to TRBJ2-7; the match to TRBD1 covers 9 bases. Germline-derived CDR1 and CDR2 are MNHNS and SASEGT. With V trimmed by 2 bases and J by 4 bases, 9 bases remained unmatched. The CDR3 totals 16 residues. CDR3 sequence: CASSEWAGTGKYEQYF. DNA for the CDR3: TGTGCCAGCAGTGAATGGGCCGGGACAGGGAAGTACGAGCAGTACTTC.

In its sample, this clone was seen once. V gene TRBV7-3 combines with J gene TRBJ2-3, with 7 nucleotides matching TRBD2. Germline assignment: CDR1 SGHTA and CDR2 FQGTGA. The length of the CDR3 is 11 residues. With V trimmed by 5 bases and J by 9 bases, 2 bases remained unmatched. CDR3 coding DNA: TGTGCCAGCAGCGTCGGGGGGACGCAGTATTTT. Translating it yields CASSVGGTQYF.

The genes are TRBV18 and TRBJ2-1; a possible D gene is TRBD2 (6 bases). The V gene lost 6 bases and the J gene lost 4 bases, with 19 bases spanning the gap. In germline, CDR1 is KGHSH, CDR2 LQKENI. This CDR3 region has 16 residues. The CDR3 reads CASSPRVGGAYNEQFF. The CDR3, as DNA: TGTGCCAGCTCCCCCCGGGTGGGGGGAGCTTACAATGAGCAGTTCTTC.

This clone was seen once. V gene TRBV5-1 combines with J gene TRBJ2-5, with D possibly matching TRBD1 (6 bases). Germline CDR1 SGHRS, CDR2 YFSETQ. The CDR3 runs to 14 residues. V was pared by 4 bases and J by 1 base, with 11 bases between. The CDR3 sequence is CASSRRQVQETQYF. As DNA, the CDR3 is TGCGCCAGCAGCCGCCGACAGGTCCAAGAGACCCAGTACTTC.

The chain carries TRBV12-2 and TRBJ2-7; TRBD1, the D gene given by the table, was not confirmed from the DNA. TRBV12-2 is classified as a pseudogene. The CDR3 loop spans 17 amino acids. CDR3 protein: CASRLCPRQGYFDEQYF. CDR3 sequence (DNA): TGTGCAAGTCGCTTATGCCCGAGACAGGGATATTTCGACGAGCAGTACTTC.

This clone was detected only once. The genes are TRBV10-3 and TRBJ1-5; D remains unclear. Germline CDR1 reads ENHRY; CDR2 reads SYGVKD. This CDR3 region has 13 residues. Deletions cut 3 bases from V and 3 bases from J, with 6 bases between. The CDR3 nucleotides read TGTGCCATCAGTGACAGGCCCAATCAGCCCCAGCATTTT. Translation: CAISDRPNQPQHF.

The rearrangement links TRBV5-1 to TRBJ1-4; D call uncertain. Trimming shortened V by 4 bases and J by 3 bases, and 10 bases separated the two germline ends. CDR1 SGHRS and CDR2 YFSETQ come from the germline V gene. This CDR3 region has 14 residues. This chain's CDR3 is CASSMDSSNEKLFF. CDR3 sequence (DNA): TGCGCCAGCAGCATGGATAGTTCTAATGAAAAACTGTTTTTT.

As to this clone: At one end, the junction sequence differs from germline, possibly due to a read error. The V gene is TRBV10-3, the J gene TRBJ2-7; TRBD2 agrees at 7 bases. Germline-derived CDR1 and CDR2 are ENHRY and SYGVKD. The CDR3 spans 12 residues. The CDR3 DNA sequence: TGTGCCATCAGGACTAGGGACTACGAGCAGTATTTC. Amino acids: CAIRTRDYEQYF.

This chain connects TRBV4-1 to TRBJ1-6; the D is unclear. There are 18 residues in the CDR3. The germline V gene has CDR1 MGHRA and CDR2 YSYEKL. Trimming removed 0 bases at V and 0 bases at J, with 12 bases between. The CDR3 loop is CASSQDVQALSYNSPLHF. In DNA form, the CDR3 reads TGCGCCAGCAGCCAAGATGTCCAGGCTCTCTCCTATAATTCACCCCTCCACTTT.

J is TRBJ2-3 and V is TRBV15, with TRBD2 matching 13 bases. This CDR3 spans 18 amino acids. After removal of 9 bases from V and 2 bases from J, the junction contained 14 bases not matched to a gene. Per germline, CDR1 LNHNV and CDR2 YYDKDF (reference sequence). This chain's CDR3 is CATLLGTSGNRLTDTQYF. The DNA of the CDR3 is TGTGCCACTCTTCTCGGGACTAGCGGGAACAGACTCACAGATACGCAGTATTTT.

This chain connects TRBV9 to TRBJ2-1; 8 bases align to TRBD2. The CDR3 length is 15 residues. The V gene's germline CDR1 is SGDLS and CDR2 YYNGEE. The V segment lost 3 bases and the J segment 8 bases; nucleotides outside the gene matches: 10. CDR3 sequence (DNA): TGTGCCAGCAGCGCGGGGTGGGGGACTAGTGATGAGCAGTTCTTC. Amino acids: CASSAGWGTSDEQFF.

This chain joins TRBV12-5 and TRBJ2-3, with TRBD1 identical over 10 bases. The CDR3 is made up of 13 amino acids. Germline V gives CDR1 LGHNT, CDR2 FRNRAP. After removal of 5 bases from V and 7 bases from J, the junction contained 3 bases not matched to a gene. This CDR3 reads CASGRQGANTQYF. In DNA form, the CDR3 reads TGTGCTAGTGGTCGACAGGGGGCGAATACGCAGTATTTT.

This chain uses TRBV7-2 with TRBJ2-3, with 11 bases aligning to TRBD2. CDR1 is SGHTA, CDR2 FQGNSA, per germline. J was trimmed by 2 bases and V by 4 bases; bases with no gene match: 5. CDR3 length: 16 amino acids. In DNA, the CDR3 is TGTGCCAGCAGCTCCCGGACTAGCGGGTTCACAGATACGCAGTATTTT. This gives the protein CASSSRTSGFTDTQYF.

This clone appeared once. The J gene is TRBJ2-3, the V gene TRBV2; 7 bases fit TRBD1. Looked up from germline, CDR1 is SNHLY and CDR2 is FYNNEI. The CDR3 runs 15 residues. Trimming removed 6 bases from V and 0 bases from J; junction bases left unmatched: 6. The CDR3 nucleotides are TGTGCCAGCAGATCACGGACAGGTAGCACAGATACGCAGTATTTT. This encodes CASRSRTGSTDTQYF.

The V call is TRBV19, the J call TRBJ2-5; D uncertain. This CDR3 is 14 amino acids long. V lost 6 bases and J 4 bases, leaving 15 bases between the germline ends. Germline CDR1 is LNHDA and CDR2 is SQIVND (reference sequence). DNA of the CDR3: TGTGCCAGTAGCCCTAGATTTTCGCTAGAGACCCAGTACTTC. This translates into CASSPRFSLETQYF. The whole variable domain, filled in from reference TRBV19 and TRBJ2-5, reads DGGITQSPKYLFRKEGQNVTLSCEQNLNHDAMYWYRQDPGQGLRLIYYSQIVNDFQKGDIAEGYSVSREKKESFPLTVTSAQKNPTAFYLCASSPRFSLETQYFGPGTRLLVL.

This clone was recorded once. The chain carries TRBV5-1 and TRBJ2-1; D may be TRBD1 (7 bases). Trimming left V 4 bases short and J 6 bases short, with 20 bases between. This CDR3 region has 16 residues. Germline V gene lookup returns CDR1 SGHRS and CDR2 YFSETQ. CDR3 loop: CASSAAGQPFVNEQFF. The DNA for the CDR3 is TGCGCCAGCAGCGCGGCGGGACAGCCCTTTGTCAATGAGCAGTTCTTC.

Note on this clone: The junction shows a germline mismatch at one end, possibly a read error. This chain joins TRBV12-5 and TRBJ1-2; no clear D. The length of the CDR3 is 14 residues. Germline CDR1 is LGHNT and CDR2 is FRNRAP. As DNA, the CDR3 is TGTGCTAATGGTTTTTTCCCCAATAACTATGGCTACACCTTC. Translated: CANGFFPNNYGYTF.

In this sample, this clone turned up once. The CDR3 nucleotides are TGTGCCAGCAGCTTAGTCCGGGGGGCTTCACCCCTCCACTTT. This gives the protein CASSLVRGASPLHF. This chain links TRBV7-9 with TRBJ1-6; possible D gene TRBD1, 6 bases. This CDR3 is built from 14 residues. Trimming stripped 1 base from V and 9 bases from J, with 10 bases between. Germline V lookup: CDR1 SEHNR, CDR2 FQNEAQ (reference sequence).

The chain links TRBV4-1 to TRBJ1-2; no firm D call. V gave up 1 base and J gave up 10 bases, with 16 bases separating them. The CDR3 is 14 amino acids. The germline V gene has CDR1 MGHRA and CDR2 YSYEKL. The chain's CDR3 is CASSQVGIGLVYTF. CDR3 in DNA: TGCGCCAGCAGCCAAGTCGGGATCGGCTTAGTCTACACCTTC.

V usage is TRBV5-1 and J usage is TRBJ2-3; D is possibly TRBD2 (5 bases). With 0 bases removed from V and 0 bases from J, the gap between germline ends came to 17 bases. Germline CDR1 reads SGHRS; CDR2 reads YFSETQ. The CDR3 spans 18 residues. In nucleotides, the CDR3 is TGCGCCAGCAGCTTGGTTGCACTAGGGCGATTGAGCACAGATACGCAGTATTTT. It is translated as CASSLVALGRLSTDTQYF. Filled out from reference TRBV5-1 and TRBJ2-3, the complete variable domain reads KAGVTQTPRYLIKTRGQQVTLSCSPISGHRSVSWYQQTPGQGLQFLFEYFSETQRNKGNFPGRFSGRQFSNSRSEMNVSTLELGDSALYLCASSLVALGRLSTDTQYFGPGTRLTVL.

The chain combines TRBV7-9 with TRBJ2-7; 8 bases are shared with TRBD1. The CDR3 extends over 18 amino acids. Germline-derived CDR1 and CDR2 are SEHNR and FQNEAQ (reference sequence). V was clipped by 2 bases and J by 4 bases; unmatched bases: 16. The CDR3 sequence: CASSLYRGDVMRGYEQYF. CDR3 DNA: TGTGCCAGCAGCTTATACAGGGGGGATGTGATGAGGGGGTACGAGCAGTACTTC. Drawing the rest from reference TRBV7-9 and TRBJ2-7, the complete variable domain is DTGVSQNPRHKITKRGQNVTFRCDPISEHNRLYWYRQTLGQGPEFLTYFQNEAQLEKSRLLSDRFSAERPKGSFSTLEIQRTEQGDSAMYLCASSLYRGDVMRGYEQYFGPGTRLTVT.

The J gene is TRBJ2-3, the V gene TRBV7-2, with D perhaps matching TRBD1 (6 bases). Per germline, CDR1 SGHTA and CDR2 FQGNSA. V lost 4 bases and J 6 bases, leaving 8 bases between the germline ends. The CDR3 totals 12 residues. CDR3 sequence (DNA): TGTGCCAGCAGCTACAGGGCCGATACGCAGTATTTT. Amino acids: CASSYRADTQYF. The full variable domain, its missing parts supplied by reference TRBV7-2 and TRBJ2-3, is GAGVSQSPSNKVTEKGKDVELRCDPISGHTALYWYRQSLGQGLEFLIYFQGNSAPDKSGLPSDRFSAERTGGSVSTLTIQRTQQEDSAVYLCASSYRADTQYFGPGTRLTVL.